This TCR beta chain originates from a study of T cells in Graves' hyperthyroidism and ophthalmopathy. On the study more broadly: Blood from the periphery was taken at initial diagnosis, before any treatment.

This clonotype was seen ten or more times. Clinical Activity Scores of at least 3, NOSPECS grades of at least 4 and durations under 3 months characterized ophthalmopathy patients. Uncontrolled infection, other autoimmune disease, pregnancy or lactation led to exclusion. The study based diagnoses on clinical symptoms, serum thyroxine and TRAb, thyroid ultrasound and orbital computed tomography. Amplification yielded TCR beta CDR3 regions, with RNA transcripts as the source. The HTBI primer set served for first-round RT-PCR of the TCR CDR3. TCRdb ran MiXCR on the multiplex PCR reads and lists one entry per CDR3 protein. This table has around 570,000 distinct CDR3 sequences, around 20% appearing once. The CDR3 has 14 residues. From germline, CDR1 is MNHEY and CDR2 SVGEGT. J was trimmed by 3 bases and V by 6 bases; bases with no gene match: 7.

The TCR was taken from a man aged 40-50 years with Graves' ophthalmopathy. The chain uses TRBV6-2 or TRBV6-3 and TRBJ2-7; 8 nucleotides align to TRBD1. Sequenced material: blood. Written as DNA, the CDR3 is TGTGCCAGCAGCCAGACAGGGGTAAGCTACGAGCAGTACTTC. Amino acids: CASSQTGVSYEQYF.